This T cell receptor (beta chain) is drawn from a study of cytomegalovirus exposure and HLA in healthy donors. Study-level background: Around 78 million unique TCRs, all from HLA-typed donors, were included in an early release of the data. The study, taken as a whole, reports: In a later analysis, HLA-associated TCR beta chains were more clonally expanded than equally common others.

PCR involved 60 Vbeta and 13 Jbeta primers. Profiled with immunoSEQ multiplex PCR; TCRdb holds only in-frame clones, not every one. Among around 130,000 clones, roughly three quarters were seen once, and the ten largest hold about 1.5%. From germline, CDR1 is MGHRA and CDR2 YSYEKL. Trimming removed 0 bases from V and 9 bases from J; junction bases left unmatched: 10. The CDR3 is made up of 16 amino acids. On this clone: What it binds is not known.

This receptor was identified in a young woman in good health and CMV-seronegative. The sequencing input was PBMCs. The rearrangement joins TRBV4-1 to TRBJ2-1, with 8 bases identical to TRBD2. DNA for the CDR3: TGCGCCAGCAGCCAAGATGCCCCTGGACTAGCAGGTGAGCAGTTCTTC. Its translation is CASSQDAPGLAGEQFF.